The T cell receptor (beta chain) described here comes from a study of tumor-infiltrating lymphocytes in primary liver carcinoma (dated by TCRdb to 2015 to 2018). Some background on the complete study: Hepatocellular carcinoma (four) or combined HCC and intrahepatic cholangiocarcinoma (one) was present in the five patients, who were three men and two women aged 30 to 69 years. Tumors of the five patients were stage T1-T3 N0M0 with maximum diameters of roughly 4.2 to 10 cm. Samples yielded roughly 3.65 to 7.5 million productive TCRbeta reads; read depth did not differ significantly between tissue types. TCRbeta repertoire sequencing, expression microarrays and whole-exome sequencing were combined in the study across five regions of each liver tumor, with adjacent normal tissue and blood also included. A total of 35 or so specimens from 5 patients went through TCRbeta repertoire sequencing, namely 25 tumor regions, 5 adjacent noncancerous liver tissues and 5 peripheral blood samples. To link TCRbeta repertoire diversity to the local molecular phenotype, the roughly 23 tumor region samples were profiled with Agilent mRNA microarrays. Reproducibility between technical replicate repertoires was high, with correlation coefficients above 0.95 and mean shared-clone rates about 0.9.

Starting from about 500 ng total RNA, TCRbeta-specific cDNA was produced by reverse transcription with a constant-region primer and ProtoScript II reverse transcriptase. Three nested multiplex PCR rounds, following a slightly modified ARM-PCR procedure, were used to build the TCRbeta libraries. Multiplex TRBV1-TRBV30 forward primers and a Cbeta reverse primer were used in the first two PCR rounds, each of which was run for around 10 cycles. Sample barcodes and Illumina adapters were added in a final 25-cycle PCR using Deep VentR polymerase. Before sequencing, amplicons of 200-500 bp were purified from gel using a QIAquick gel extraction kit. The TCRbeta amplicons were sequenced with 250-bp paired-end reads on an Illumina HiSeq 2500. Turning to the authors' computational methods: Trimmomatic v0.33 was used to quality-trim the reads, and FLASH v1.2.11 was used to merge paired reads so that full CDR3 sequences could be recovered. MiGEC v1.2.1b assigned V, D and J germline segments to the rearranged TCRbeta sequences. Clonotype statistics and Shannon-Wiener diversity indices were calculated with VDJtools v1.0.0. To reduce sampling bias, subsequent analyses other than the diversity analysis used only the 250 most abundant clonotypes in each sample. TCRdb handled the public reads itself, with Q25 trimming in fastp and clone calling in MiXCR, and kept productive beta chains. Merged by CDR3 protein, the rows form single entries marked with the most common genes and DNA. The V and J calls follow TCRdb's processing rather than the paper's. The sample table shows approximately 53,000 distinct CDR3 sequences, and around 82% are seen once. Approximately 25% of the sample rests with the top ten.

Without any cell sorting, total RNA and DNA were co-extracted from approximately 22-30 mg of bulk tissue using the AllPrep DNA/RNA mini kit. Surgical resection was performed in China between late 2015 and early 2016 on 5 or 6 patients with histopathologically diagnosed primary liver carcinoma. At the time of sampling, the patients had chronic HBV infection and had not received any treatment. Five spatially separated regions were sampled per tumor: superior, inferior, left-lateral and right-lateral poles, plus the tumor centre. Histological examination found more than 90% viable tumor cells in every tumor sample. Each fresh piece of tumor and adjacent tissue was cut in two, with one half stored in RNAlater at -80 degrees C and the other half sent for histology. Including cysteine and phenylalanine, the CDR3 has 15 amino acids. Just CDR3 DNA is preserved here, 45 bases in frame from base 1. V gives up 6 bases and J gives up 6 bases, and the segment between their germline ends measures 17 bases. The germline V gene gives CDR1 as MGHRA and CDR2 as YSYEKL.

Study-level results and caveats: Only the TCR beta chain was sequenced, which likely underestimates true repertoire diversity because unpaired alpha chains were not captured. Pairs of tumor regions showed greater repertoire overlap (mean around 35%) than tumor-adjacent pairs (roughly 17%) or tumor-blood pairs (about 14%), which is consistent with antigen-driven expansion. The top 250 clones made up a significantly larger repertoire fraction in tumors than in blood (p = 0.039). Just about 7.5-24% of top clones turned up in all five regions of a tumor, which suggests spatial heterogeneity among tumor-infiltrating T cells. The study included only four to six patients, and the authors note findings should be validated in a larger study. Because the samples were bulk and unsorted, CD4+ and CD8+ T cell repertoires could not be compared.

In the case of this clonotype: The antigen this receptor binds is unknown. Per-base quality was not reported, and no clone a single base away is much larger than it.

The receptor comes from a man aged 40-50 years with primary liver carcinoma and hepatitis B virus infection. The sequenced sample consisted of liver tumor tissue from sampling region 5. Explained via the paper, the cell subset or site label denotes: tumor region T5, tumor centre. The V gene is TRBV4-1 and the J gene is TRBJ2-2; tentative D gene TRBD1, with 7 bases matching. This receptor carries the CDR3 CASSQGGSSPGELFF. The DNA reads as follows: TGCGCCAGCAGTCAGGGGGGATCATCCCCCGGGGAGCTGTTTTTT.